The clone carrying this T cell receptor beta chain was counted once. Antigen specificity is unknown. The TCR beta CDR3 regions underwent amplification using RNA transcripts as the source. The HTBI set primed first-round TCR CDR3 RT-PCR. Each CDR3 protein is one row after TCRdb ran MiXCR on the multiplex PCR reads. This sample has about 270,000 distinct CDR3 sequences, with 20% to 25% found just once. This sample is part of a study of T cells in Graves' hyperthyroidism and ophthalmopathy. CDR3 length equals 13 residues. The V gene lost 4 bases and the J gene lost 4 bases, with 11 bases spanning the gap. CDR1 is SGDLS, CDR2 YYNGEE, per germline. Study results and limitations: Ophthalmopathy got predicted by the model a median approximately 6.4 months before its onset.

PBMCs were collected from an approximately 9.5 ml volume of fresh peripheral blood. The sample taken for sequencing was blood. The genes are TRBV9 and TRBJ1-1; perhaps TRBD1 as D (5 bases). The TCR was taken from a man aged 25-45 years with Graves' ophthalmopathy. The DNA for the CDR3 is TGTGCCAGCAGCCTCGGGGGAGTCACTGAAGCTTTCTTT. Translated: CASSLGGVTEAFF.